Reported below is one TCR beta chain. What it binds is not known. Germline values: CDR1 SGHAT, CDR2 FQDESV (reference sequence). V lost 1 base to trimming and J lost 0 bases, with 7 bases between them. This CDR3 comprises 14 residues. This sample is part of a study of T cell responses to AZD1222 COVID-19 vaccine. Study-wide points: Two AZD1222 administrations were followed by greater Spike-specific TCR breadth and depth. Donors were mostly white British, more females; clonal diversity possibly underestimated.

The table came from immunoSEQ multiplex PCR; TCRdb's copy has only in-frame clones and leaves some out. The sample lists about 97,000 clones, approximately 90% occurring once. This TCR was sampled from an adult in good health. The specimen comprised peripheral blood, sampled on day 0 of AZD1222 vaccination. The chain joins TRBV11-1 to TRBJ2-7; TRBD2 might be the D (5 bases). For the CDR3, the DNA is TGTGCCAGCAGCTTAGGTCGGGGCTCCTACGAGCAGTACTTC. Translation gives CASSLGRGSYEQYF.